The 29 T cell receptor beta chains presented below share a single source sample, sequenced in a study of vaccination and CD4 T cells after COVID-19. As to treatment: approximately nine-day PBMC culture with coronavirus spike peptide pools or control peptides (ViraFEST assay). No antigen is known for these receptors. Sequencing of cultured CD4+ T cell DNA used the Oncomine TCR Beta short-read assay. TCRdb reanalysed the PCR reads using MiXCR and keeps one entry per CDR3 protein. The profile shows roughly 5,000 distinct CDR3 sequences, approximately 48% of them singletons. Sample: CD4+ T cells from blood, cultured in vitro. The origin of the receptors is a human donor who had recovered from COVID-19.

The gene calls are TRBV6-2 or TRBV6-3 and TRBJ2-7, with TRBD2 identical over 12 bases. This CDR3 has 17 residues. CDR1 is MNHEY and CDR2 is SVGEGT in the germline V gene. The ends lost 6 bases at V and 2 bases at J; junction bases unmatched: 11. In DNA, the CDR3 is TGTGCCAGCAGAAGACTAGCGGGGGCCGGTGGTACCTACGAGCAGTACTTC. Protein product: CASRRLAGAGGTYEQYF.

The chain joins TRBV20-1 to TRBJ1-2; 8 bases align to TRBD1. Losses at the gene ends were 5 bases for V and 12 bases for J; bases not matched to a gene: 17. The CDR3 has 14 amino acids. Germline CDR1 and CDR2: DFQATT and SNEGSKA (reference sequence). The chain's CDR3 is CSAGTADRAKINTF. CDR3 sequence (DNA): TGCAGTGCTGGAACCGCGGACAGGGCCAAAATTAACACCTTC.

This clonotype was observed a single time. V is TRBV7-2 and J is TRBJ2-5; D uncertain. The length of the CDR3 is 16 residues. The germline V gene encodes CDR1 SGHTA and CDR2 FQGNSA. V lost 3 bases and J lost 5, with 19 bases in between. The DNA for the CDR3 is TGTGCCAGCAGCTTTACGCCCTTGGGGTCGGTGGAGACCCAGTACTTC. Translating gives CASSFTPLGSVETQYF.

This clonotype was counted a few times. CDR3 coding DNA: TGCAGTGCTACAAAAACGAGGAGCACAGATACGCAGTATTTT. As protein: CSATKTRSTDTQYF. This chain uses TRBV20-1 with TRBJ2-3; D ambiguous. The germline gives CDR1 DFQATT, CDR2 SNEGSKA (reference sequence). This CDR3 has 14 amino acids. V lost 4 bases to trimming and J lost 0 bases, with 11 bases between them.

This clonotype has more than one count but fewer than ten. The chain employs TRBV20-1 and TRBJ2-3; tentative D call: TRBD2 (6 bases). The CDR3 covers 13 residues. Between the trimmed V and J ends, which lost 5 bases and 4 bases, there was a span of 13 bases. Germline V gene sequence: CDR1 DFQATT, CDR2 SNEGSKA (reference sequence). The CDR3 DNA follows: TGCAGTGCTGGGGGACTCTGGGCAGATACGCAGTATTTT. This sequence encodes CSAGGLWADTQYF.

This clonotype was picked up a small number of times. The chain links TRBV6-1 to TRBJ1-1; TRBD1 matches 8 bases. Per germline, CDR1 MNHNS and CDR2 SASEGT. CDR3 length equals 19 residues. V was pared by 2 bases and J by 10 bases, with 24 bases of the junction left unmatched. CDR3 sequence: CASSERVWGSVRQGIAAFF. The CDR3 coding sequence is TGTGCCAGCAGTGAAAGAGTCTGGGGGTCTGTGAGACAGGGGATCGCAGCTTTCTTT.

This chain joins TRBV20-1 and TRBJ2-3; 9 bases map to TRBD1. The trim removed 5 bases at V and 3 bases at J, leaving 6 bases unmatched. This CDR3 is built from 14 residues. Germline V gene data show CDR1 as DFQATT and CDR2 as SNEGSKA (reference sequence). CDR3 amino acids: CSASAQGATDTQYF. In DNA, the CDR3 is TGCAGTGCTTCCGCACAGGGGGCGACAGATACGCAGTATTTT.

This clonotype was found a few times. The chain couples TRBV6-1 to TRBJ1-1; 7 bases align to TRBD1. Per germline, CDR1 MNHNS and CDR2 SASEGT. This CDR3 region has 14 residues. With 5 bases clipped from V and 0 bases from J, the junction kept 3 bases outside the gene matches. In nucleotides, the CDR3 is TGTGCCAGCAGTAGGGACAGCCTGAACACTGAAGCTTTCTTT. Translation gives CASSRDSLNTEAFF.

The J gene is TRBJ2-3, the V gene TRBV7-2; TRBD2 is a possible D gene (5 bases). This CDR3 contains 12 residues. Germline V gives CDR1 SGHTA, CDR2 FQGNSA. V was shortened by 5 bases and J by 11 bases, with 14 bases between the two germline ends. Here the CDR3 reads CASSAYTAGQYF. DNA for the CDR3: TGTGCCAGCAGCGCTTATACCGCGGGGCAGTATTTT.

Only a few counts were recorded for this clonotype. This chain uses TRBV7-9 with TRBJ2-5; TRBD1 might be the D (5 bases). CDR3 length: 16 amino acids. Trimming shortened V by 4 bases and J by 2 bases, and 17 bases separated the two germline ends. Germline assignment: CDR1 SEHNR and CDR2 FQNEAQ (reference sequence). CDR3 sequence: CASSYRMLGGQETQYF. DNA for the CDR3: TGTGCCAGCAGCTACAGGATGTTGGGCGGTCAAGAGACCCAGTACTTC.

This clonotype has only a few counts. The chain is built from TRBV11-2 and TRBJ2-5; no firm D call. The CDR3 covers 11 residues. Per germline, CDR1 SGHAT and CDR2 FQNNGV. V was clipped by 1 base and J by 9 bases, with 6 bases between them. CDR3 sequence reads: CASSLGGAQYF. The CDR3 DNA is TGTGCCAGCAGCTTAGGTGGGGCCCAGTACTTC.

This chain uses TRBV2 with TRBJ2-3; D gene unclear. Germline-derived CDR1 and CDR2 are SNHLY and FYNNEI. The CDR3 length is 14 residues. V gave up 6 bases and J gave up 0 bases, with 10 bases separating them. CDR3 sequence (DNA): TGTGCCAGCAGGCCGGACGAAAGCACAGATACGCAGTATTTT. Translated: CASRPDESTDTQYF.

This clonotype was seen more than once but under ten times. The chain is built from TRBV24-1 and TRBJ2-3; 10 bases agree with TRBD2. The CDR3 sequence is 16 residues long. V trimming: 6 bases; J trimming: 4 bases; junction bases outside the gene matches: 9. Germline V gene sequence: CDR1 KGHDR, CDR2 SFDVKD. CDR3 region: CATSRPSGSFPDTQYF. The CDR3 DNA reads as TGTGCCACCAGTCGCCCTAGCGGGAGCTTTCCAGATACGCAGTATTTT.

This clonotype was counted only a few times. J is TRBJ2-5 and V is TRBV19; D gene uncertain. From germline, CDR1 is LNHDA and CDR2 SQIVND (reference sequence). V shed 3 bases and J shed 7 bases, with 15 bases lying between them. The CDR3 is made up of 14 amino acids. In DNA, the CDR3 is TGTGCCAGTAGTATGGAATTGGGTGGGGTGACCCAGTACTTC. This encodes CASSMELGGVTQYF.

This clonotype was seen only a few times. This chain uses TRBV20-1 with TRBJ2-7; D not certain. CDR1 DFQATT and CDR2 SNEGSKA come from the germline V gene (reference sequence). CDR3 length equals 13 residues. The V end was cut by 5 bases, the J end by 5 bases, with 16 bases between. In nucleotides, the CDR3 is TGCAGTGCTGTGGGGTTAGGATGGGACGAGCAGTACTTC. Amino acid sequence: CSAVGLGWDEQYF.

The CDR3 coding sequence is TGTGCCAGCAGCTTATACGGGCCCGGAGGGAATGAGCAGTTCTTC. The encoded protein is CASSLYGPGGNEQFF. V gene TRBV7-3 combines with J gene TRBJ2-1; TRBD2 is a possible D gene (6 bases). Deletions cut 2 bases from V and 7 bases from J, with 15 bases between. The CDR3 consists of 15 residues. From germline, CDR1 is SGHTA and CDR2 FQGTGA.

The V and J genes are TRBV24-1 and TRBJ2-1; TRBD2 matches at 10 bases. CDR3 size: 16 residues. The ends lost 3 bases at V and 8 bases at J; junction bases unmatched: 9. The germline gives CDR1 KGHDR, CDR2 SFDVKD. CDR3 nucleotides: TGTGCCACCAGTGATCCTCAGCGGGAGGGTAGGCATGAGCAGTTCTTC. Amino acid sequence: CATSDPQREGRHEQFF.

The chain combines TRBV2 with TRBJ1-3; D possibly corresponds to TRBD1 (6 bases). Trimming removed 5 bases at V and 2 bases at J, with 10 bases between. The CDR3 covers 14 residues. Germline V CDR1 and CDR2: SNHLY, FYNNEI. The CDR3 sequence is CASSTGNTGNTIYF. DNA for the CDR3: TGTGCCAGCAGTACAGGGAATACTGGAAACACCATATATTTT.

The chain carries TRBV6-1 and TRBJ1-5, with no clear D. Germline values: CDR1 MNHNS, CDR2 SASEGT. This CDR3 is 15 amino acids long. With 2 bases removed from V and 0 bases from J, the gap between germline ends came to 8 bases. CDR3 sequence (DNA): TGTGCCAGCAGTGAAAGACGGAATAGCAATCAGCCCCAGCATTTT. Its translation is CASSERRNSNQPQHF.

J is TRBJ1-1 and V is TRBV5-4, with 12 nucleotides matching TRBD1. The CDR3 runs to 17 residues. With 5 bases clipped from V and 0 bases from J, the junction kept 8 bases outside the gene matches. Germline values: CDR1 SGHNT, CDR2 YYREEE (reference sequence). The CDR3: CASRPGGTGGMNTEAFF. In DNA form, the CDR3 reads TGTGCCAGCAGACCGGGGGGGACAGGGGGCATGAACACTGAAGCTTTCTTT.

The CDR3 is CATSAAGSVGEQYF. CDR3 bases: TGTGCCACCAGTGCGGCAGGGAGTGTGGGGGAGCAGTACTTC. This chain joins TRBV24-1 and TRBJ2-7, with D possibly called TRBD1 or TRBD2 (5 bases each). This CDR3 is built from 14 residues. Germline V gives CDR1 KGHDR, CDR2 SFDVKD. The germline V and J ends were trimmed by 5 bases and 7 bases, with 17 bases remaining between them.

V usage is TRBV7-8 and J usage is TRBJ1-2; D is unresolved. Germline V gene data show CDR1 as SGHVS and CDR2 as FQNEAQ. V was pared by 3 bases and J by 3 bases, with 11 bases between. This CDR3 has 14 residues. In DNA, the CDR3 is TGTGCCAGCAGCTTGTCCGGGGTGGACTATGGCTACACCTTC. Its translation is CASSLSGVDYGYTF.

This clonotype has just a few counts. The CDR3 nucleotides are TGTGCCAGCAGTTTTAGGGGGGGAGTTAGTCCGACTGAAGCTTTCTTT. This translates into CASSFRGGVSPTEAFF. The chain employs TRBV27 and TRBJ1-1, with D perhaps matching TRBD1 (6 bases). V was clipped by 3 bases and J by 5 bases, with 19 bases between them. This CDR3 region has 16 residues. In germline, CDR1 is MNHEY, CDR2 SMNVEV (reference sequence).

V usage is TRBV11-3 and J usage is TRBJ1-2; D gene ambiguous. CDR3 length: 12 amino acids. CDR1 and CDR2 from the germline V gene are SGHNT and YENEEA. V lost 0 bases to trimming and J lost 4 bases, with 3 bases between them. CDR3 loop: CASSLEGYGYTF. DNA of the CDR3: TGTGCCAGCAGCTTAGAAGGCTATGGCTACACCTTC.

This clonotype was observed a few times. V gene TRBV7-9 combines with J gene TRBJ2-2; D is perhaps TRBD2 (6 bases). Germline CDR1 SEHNR, CDR2 FQNEAQ (reference sequence). The V end lost 11 bases, the J end lost 5 bases, and 12 bases lay between the germline ends. This CDR3 is built from 12 residues. The CDR3 DNA is TGTGCCGAAGGGAGGTTTACCGGGGAGCTGTTTTTT. Protein: CAEGRFTGELFF.

The chain recombines TRBV7-2 with TRBJ2-5, with TRBD2 matching over 9 bases. V lost 1 base, J lost 1 base, and 4 bases stayed unmatched. Germline CDR1 SGHTA, CDR2 FQGNSA. This CDR3 is built from 16 residues. The DNA of the CDR3 is TGTGCCAGCAGCTTAGGAGCGGGGGGCGCCCAAGAGACCCAGTACTTC. Translated: CASSLGAGGAQETQYF.

This clonotype was picked up one time. V is TRBV6-5 and J is TRBJ2-5; D uncertain. The length of the CDR3 is 14 residues. The V end was cut by 2 bases, the J end by 4 bases, with 11 bases between. Germline V gene lookup returns CDR1 MNHEY and CDR2 SVGAGI. CDR3 DNA: TGTGCCAGCAGTTACGGGCGGTTCAGAGAGACCCAGTACTTC. It encodes CASSYGRFRETQYF.

The CDR3 reads CSASASREDQPQHF. CDR3 DNA: TGCAGTGCTAGCGCATCTAGGGAAGATCAGCCCCAGCATTTT. The chain has TRBV20-1 and TRBJ1-5; the D is unclear. CDR1 is DFQATT and CDR2 is SNEGSKA in the germline V gene (reference sequence). V was pared by 3 bases and J by 5 bases, with 14 bases between. The CDR3 has 14 residues.

The chain is built from TRBV5-1 and TRBJ1-1, with TRBD1 as a possible D gene (6 bases). Trimming shortened V by 8 bases and J by 6 bases, and 17 bases separated the two germline ends. The CDR3 is 13 residues long. Germline CDR1 SGHRS, CDR2 YFSETQ. The CDR3 sequence: CASYAYREAEAFF. The DNA for the CDR3 is TGCGCCAGTTACGCGTACAGGGAGGCTGAAGCTTTCTTT.